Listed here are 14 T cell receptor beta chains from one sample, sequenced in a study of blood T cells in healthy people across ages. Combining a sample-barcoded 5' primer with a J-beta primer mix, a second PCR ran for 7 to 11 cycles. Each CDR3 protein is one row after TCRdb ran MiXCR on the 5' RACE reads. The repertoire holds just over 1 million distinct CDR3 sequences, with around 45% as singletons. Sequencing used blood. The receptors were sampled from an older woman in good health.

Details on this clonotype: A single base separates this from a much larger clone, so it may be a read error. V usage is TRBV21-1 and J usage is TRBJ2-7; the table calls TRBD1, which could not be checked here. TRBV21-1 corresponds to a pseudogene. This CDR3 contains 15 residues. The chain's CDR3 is CASSKETGWSYEQYF. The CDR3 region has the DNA TGTGCCAGCAGCAAGGAGACAGGGTGGTCCTACGAGCAGTACTTC.

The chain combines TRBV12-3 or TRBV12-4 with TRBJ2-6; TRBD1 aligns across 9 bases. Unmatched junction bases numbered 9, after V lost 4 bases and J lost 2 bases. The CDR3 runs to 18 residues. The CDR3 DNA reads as TGTGCCAGCAGTTCAAGTCCCGGGACAGGGACTGGGGCCAACGTCCTGACTTTC. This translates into CASSSSPGTGTGANVLTF.

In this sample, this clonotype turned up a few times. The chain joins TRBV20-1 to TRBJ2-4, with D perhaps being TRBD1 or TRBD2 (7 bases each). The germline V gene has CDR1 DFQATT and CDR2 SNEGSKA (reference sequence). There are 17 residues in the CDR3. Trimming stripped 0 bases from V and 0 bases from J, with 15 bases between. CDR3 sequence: CSARDQGGRLAKNIQYF. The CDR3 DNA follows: TGCAGTGCTAGAGATCAGGGGGGGAGGCTAGCCAAAAACATTCAGTACTTC.

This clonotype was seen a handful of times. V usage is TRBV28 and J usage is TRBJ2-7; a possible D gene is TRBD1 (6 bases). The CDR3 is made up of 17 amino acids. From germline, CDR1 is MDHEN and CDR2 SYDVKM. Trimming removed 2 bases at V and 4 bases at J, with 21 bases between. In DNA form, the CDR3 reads TGTGCCAGCAGTTTAGCCCAGACAGGACCCATCTCATACGAGCAGTACTTC. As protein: CASSLAQTGPISYEQYF.

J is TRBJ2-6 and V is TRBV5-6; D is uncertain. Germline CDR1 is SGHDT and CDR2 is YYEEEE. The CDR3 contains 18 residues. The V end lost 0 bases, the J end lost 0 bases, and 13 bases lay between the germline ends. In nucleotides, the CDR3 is TGTGCCAGCAGCTTGGTACAGTCCCTTTACTCTGGGGCCAACGTCCTGACTTTC. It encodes CASSLVQSLYSGANVLTF.

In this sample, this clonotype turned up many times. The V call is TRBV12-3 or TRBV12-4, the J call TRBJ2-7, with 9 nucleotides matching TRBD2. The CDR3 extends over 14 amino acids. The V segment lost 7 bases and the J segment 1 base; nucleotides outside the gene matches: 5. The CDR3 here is CASKQTSGSYEQYF. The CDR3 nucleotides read TGTGCCAGCAAACAGACTAGCGGATCCTACGAGCAGTACTTC.

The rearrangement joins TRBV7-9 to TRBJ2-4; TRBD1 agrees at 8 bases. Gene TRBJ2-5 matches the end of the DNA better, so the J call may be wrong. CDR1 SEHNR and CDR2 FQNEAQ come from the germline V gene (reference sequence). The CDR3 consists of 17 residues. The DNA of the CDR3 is TGTGCCAGCAACCCAGGACCCGGGACAGGCATACAAGAGACCCAGTACTTC. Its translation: CASNPGPGTGIQETQYF.

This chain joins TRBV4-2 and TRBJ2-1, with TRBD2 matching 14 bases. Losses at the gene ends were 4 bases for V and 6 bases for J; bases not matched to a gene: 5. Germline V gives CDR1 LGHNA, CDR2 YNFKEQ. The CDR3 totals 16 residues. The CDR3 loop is CASSRVGTSGSNEQFF. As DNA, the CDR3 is TGTGCCAGCAGCCGAGTTGGGACTAGCGGGAGCAATGAGCAGTTCTTC.

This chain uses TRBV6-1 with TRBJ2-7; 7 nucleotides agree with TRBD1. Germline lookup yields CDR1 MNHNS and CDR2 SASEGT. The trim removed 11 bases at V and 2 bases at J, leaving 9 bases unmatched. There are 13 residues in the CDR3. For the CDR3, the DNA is TGTGCCGGCTCGGGACAGAAAACCTACGAGCAGTACTTC. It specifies CAGSGQKTYEQYF.

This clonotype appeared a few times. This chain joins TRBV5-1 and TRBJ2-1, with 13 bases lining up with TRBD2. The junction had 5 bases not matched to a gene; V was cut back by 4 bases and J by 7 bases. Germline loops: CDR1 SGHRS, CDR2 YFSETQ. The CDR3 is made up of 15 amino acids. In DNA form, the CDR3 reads TGCGCCAGCAGCCTAGGGACTAGCGGGAAGAATGAGCAGTTCTTC. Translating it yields CASSLGTSGKNEQFF.

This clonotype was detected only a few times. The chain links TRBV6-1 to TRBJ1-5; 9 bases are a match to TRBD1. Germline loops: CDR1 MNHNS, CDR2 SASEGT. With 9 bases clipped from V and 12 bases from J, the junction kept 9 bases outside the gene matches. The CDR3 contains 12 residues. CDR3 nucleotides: TGTGCCAGTGGTGGAACAGGGGGCGACCAGCATTTT. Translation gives CASGGTGGDQHF.

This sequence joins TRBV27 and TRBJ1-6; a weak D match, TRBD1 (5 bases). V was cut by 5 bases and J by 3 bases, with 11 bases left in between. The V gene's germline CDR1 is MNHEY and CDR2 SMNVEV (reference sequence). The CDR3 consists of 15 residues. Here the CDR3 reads CASSGTGGYNSPLHF. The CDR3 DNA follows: TGTGCCAGCAGTGGCACGGGGGGCTATAATTCACCCCTCCACTTT.

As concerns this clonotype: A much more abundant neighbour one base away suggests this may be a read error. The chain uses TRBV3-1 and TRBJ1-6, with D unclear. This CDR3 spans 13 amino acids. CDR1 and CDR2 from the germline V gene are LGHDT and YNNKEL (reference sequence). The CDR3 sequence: CVSSQRYNSPLHF. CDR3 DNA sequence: TGTGTCAGCAGCCAACGGTATAATTCACCCCTCCACTTT.

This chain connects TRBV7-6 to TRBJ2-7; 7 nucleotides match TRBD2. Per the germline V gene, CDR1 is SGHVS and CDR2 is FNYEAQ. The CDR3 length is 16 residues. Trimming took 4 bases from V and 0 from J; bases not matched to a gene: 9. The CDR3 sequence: CASSSGTNDRSYEQYF. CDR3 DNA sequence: TGTGCCAGCAGCTCCGGGACTAACGACCGCTCCTACGAGCAGTACTTC.